One and the same sample provided the 10 T cell receptor beta chains below, sequenced in a study of shared clonotypes between healthy human individuals. The protocol was immunoSEQ multiplex PCR, while the TCRdb copy is restricted to in-frame clones and leaves out a portion. The sample carries about 2.4 million clones, just over 90% recorded once. Input material: naive CD4+ T cells sorted from blood. Subset defined: CD45RA+ positively selected. The receptor source for this set is a man between 18 and 29 years old in good health.

This chain links TRBV7-2 with TRBJ2-5; D might be TRBD1 or TRBD2, each matching 5 bases. The V gene lost 4 bases and the J gene lost 5 bases, with 17 bases spanning the gap. This CDR3 region has 15 residues. Germline values: CDR1 SGHTA, CDR2 FQGNSA. In nucleotides, the CDR3 is TGTGCCAGCAGCTCCCTCGGGACCATCCAGGAGACCCAGTACTTC. It is translated as CASSSLGTIQETQYF.

The chain carries TRBV11-2 and TRBJ1-1; D remains ambiguous. The CDR3 extends over 15 amino acids. CDR1 SGHAT and CDR2 FQNNGV come from the germline V gene. V lost 7 bases and J lost 2, with 17 bases in between. The CDR3 nucleotides are TGTGCCAGCACCAAGGGAGGGAACCTCAACACTGAAGCTTTCTTT. As protein: CASTKGGNLNTEAFF.

The chain recombines TRBV7-2 with TRBJ2-3, with TRBD2 identical over 7 bases. V gave up 4 bases and J gave up 6 bases; unmatched junction bases: 7. The CDR3 is made up of 14 amino acids. In germline, CDR1 is SGHTA, CDR2 FQGNSA. The CDR3 reads CASSSPGGRDTQYF. The CDR3 DNA reads as TGTGCCAGCAGCTCCCCGGGGGGTCGGGATACGCAGTATTTT.

This sequence joins TRBV30 and TRBJ1-6; D not resolved. The CDR3 sequence is 15 residues long. Germline V lookup: CDR1 GTSNPN, CDR2 SVGIG (reference sequence). Trimming removed 4 bases at V and 0 bases at J, with 10 bases between. Here the CDR3 reads CAWTFLNSYNSPLHF. In DNA form, the CDR3 reads TGTGCCTGGACCTTTTTAAACTCCTATAATTCACCCCTCCACTTT.

This chain links TRBV7-9 with TRBJ2-5, with D unclear. Germline assignment: CDR1 SEHNR and CDR2 FQNEAQ (reference sequence). The CDR3 totals 13 residues. V lost 5 bases and J lost 2, with 9 bases in between. CDR3 nucleotide sequence: TGTGCCAGCAGCCTCACAGTACAAGAGACCCAGTACTTC. Amino acids: CASSLTVQETQYF. Full variable domain (missing parts from reference TRBV7-9 and TRBJ2-5): DTGVSQNPRHKITKRGQNVTFRCDPISEHNRLYWYRQTLGQGPEFLTYFQNEAQLEKSRLLSDRFSAERPKGSFSTLEIQRTEQGDSAMYLCASSLTVQETQYFGPGTRLLVL.

This clone has a single count. A junction end diverges from the germline sequence, so it may reflect a read error. V and J are TRBV7-7 and TRBJ2-3, with 7 bases matching TRBD2. Germline V CDR1 and CDR2: SSHAT, FNYEAQ (reference sequence). The CDR3 has 16 residues. CDR3 amino acids: CASSPTTGGSTDTQYF. The CDR3 coding sequence is TGTGCTAGCAGTCCGACGACGGGAGGCAGCACAGATACGCAGTATTTT.

The genes are TRBV7-9 and TRBJ1-5, with TRBD1 matching over 10 bases. The CDR3 has 14 residues. Trimming cost V 7 bases and J 3 bases; bases outside gene matches: 3. CDR1 is SEHNR and CDR2 is FQNEAQ in the germline V gene (reference sequence). The CDR3, as DNA: TGTGCCAGCACGGGGACAGGGGACAATCAGCCCCAGCATTTT. The encoded protein is CASTGTGDNQPQHF.

This chain joins TRBV19 and TRBJ2-3; unclear D gene. V was cut by 10 bases and J by 0 bases, with 11 bases left in between. Per germline, CDR1 LNHDA and CDR2 SQIVND (reference sequence). The CDR3 is 13 amino acids. CDR3 in amino acids: CATRMGSTDTQYF. Here the CDR3 DNA reads TGTGCCACCCGAATGGGTAGCACAGATACGCAGTATTTT.

This clone was seen more than once but under ten times. The V call is TRBV21-1, the J call TRBJ2-3; TRBD2, the table's D call, was not compared with the DNA. TRBV21-1 is designated a pseudogene. There are 14 residues in the CDR3. The CDR3 reads CASSTGTWTDTQYF. In nucleotides, the CDR3 is TGTGCCAGCAGCACTGGGACTTGGACAGATACGCAGTATTTT.

V and J are TRBV30 and TRBJ1-5, with 7 bases that match TRBD1. The CDR3 has 15 residues. Germline values: CDR1 GTSNPN, CDR2 SVGIG (reference sequence). Trimming removed 3 bases from V and 3 bases from J; junction bases left unmatched: 8. For the CDR3, the DNA is TGTGCCTGGAGCCCGGGACAGCGAACCAATCAGCCCCAGCATTTT. It specifies CAWSPGQRTNQPQHF.